The 9 T cell receptor beta chains listed next were all sequenced from one sample in a study of blood T cell repertoires in COVID-19. Method: immunoSEQ multiplex PCR; TCRdb's copy keeps in-frame clones and lacks some. Of over 150,000 clones listed, around 79% were seen once; the top ten hold about 25%. The sample taken for sequencing was peripheral blood. The receptors derive from a woman aged 70 to 79 with acute or convalescent COVID-19.

This clone was observed a single time. V usage is TRBV30 and J usage is TRBJ1-4; 8 positions agree with TRBD1. V was pared by 5 bases and J by 3 bases, with 2 bases of the junction left unmatched. In germline, CDR1 is GTSNPN, CDR2 SVGIG (reference sequence). The CDR3 runs to 13 residues. For the CDR3, the DNA is TGTGCCTGGGGGGGACAGGCTAATGAAAAACTGTTTTTT. Protein sequence: CAWGGQANEKLFF.

The chain joins TRBV2 to TRBJ1-4; the match to TRBD1 covers 7 bases. The CDR3 totals 14 residues. V dropped 6 bases and J dropped 0; count of bases not matched to a gene: 1. Germline CDR1 is SNHLY and CDR2 is FYNNEI. In DNA form, the CDR3 reads TGTGCCAGCAGCCAGGGGGCAACTAATGAAAAACTGTTTTTT. It yields the protein CASSQGATNEKLFF.

This clone showed up just a few times. This chain uses TRBV4-2 with TRBJ1-1; TRBD1 agrees at 11 bases. J lost 4 bases, V lost 4 bases, and 8 bases had no gene match. Germline V gene sequence: CDR1 LGHNA, CDR2 YNFKEQ. The CDR3 extends over 16 amino acids. CDR3 bases: TGTGCCAGCAGCCGACGGACAGGGGGCATCGTCACTGAAGCTTTCTTT. The encoded protein is CASSRRTGGIVTEAFF.

CDR3 loop: CSLRQGSNTEAFF. CDR3 DNA sequence: TGCAGCCTTCGCCAGGGGTCTAACACTGAAGCTTTCTTT. V is TRBV29-1 and J is TRBJ1-1, with D possibly matching TRBD1 (6 bases). The germline V and J ends were trimmed by 8 bases and 2 bases, with 15 bases remaining between them. This CDR3 spans 13 amino acids. Germline CDR1 SQVTM, CDR2 ANQGSEA.

J is TRBJ2-1 and V is TRBV9; D gene uncertain. The CDR3 contains 15 residues. Germline V gives CDR1 SGDLS, CDR2 YYNGEE. Deletions cut 0 bases from V and 2 bases from J, with 9 bases between. In nucleotides, the CDR3 is TGTGCCAGCAGCGTAGTGGCCCCACCCTACAATGAGCAGTTCTTC. It codes for CASSVVAPPYNEQFF.

The CDR3 sequence: CASSARQGGFTDTQYF. DNA for the CDR3: TGTGCCAGCAGTGCGAGACAGGGGGGATTCACAGATACGCAGTATTTT. The V call is TRBV6-1, the J call TRBJ2-3; 9 bases fit TRBD1. The V gene end was trimmed by 4 bases and the J gene end by 2 bases; junction bases not matched to a gene: 7. Germline CDR1 and CDR2: MNHNS and SASEGT. This CDR3 contains 16 residues.

The CDR3 sequence is CASSPGPGGTSEQYF. The DNA of the CDR3 is TGTGCCAGCTCACCAGGCCCAGGGGGCACGAGCGAGCAGTACTTC. J is TRBJ2-7 and V is TRBV18; 8 positions agree with TRBD1. Germline CDR1 reads KGHSH; CDR2 reads LQKENI. Trimming cost V 2 bases and J 6 bases; bases outside gene matches: 9. This CDR3 is 15 amino acids long.

The chain carries TRBV5-8 and TRBJ1-1; D is unclear. Germline V gives CDR1 SGHTS, CDR2 YDEGEE. Trimming left V 1 base short and J 3 bases short, with 10 bases between. The CDR3 contains 14 residues. The CDR3 loop is CASSLSWQDTEAFF. CDR3 nucleotide sequence: TGTGCCAGCAGCTTGTCCTGGCAAGACACTGAAGCTTTCTTT.

The rearrangement links TRBV18 to TRBJ2-3, with a possible D match to TRBD1 (6 bases). V was trimmed by 5 bases and J by 4 bases, leaving 16 bases between them. The CDR3 sequence is 15 residues long. Looked up from germline, CDR1 is KGHSH and CDR2 is LQKENI. The CDR3 region is CASSKETGWADTQYF. CDR3 nucleotide sequence: TGTGCCAGCTCAAAGGAAACAGGGTGGGCAGATACGCAGTATTTT.